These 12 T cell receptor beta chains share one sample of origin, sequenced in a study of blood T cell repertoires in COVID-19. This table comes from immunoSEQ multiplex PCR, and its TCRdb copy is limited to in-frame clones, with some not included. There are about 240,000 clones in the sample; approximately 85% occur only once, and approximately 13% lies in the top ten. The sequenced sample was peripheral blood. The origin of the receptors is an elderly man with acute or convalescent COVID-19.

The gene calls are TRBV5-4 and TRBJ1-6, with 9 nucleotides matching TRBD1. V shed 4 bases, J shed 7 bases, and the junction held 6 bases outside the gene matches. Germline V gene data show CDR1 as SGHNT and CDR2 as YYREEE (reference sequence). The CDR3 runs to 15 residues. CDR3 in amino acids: CASSPRDRVNSPLHF. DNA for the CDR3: TGTGCCAGCAGCCCCCGGGACAGGGTAAATTCACCCCTCCACTTT.

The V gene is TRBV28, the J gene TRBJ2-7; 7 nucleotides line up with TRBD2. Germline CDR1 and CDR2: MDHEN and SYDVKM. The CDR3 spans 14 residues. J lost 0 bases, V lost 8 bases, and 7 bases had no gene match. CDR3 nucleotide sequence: TGTGCCAGCCTAGAGGGACTACCCTCCTACGAGCAGTACTTC. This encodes CASLEGLPSYEQYF.

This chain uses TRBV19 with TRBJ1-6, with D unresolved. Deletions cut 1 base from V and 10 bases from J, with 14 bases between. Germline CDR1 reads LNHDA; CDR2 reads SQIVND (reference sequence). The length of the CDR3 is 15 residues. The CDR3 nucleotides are TGTGCCAGTAGTATAGGTGGACGCGGAGGATCACCCCTCCACTTT. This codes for CASSIGGRGGSPLHF.

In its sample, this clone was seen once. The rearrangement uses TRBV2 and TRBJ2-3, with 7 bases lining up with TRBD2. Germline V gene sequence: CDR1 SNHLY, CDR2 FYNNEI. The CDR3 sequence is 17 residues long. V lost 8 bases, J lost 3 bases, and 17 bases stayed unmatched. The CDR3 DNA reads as TGTGCCAGCGTGGGAACTTTGGCGGGAGTGGTGACAGATACGCAGTATTTT. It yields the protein CASVGTLAGVVTDTQYF.

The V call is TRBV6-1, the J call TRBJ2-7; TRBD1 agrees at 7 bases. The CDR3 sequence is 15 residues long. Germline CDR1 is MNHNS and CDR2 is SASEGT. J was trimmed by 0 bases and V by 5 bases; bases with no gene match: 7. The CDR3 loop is CASSTGQLSSYEQYF. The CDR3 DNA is TGTGCCAGCAGTACGGGACAGTTAAGCTCCTACGAGCAGTACTTC.

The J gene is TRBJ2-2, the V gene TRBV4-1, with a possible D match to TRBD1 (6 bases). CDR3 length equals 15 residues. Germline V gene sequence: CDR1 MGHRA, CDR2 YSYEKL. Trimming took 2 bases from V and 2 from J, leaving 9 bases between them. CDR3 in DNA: TGCGCCAGCAGCCAAAGACAGGTTAACACCGGGGAGCTGTTTTTT. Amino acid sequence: CASSQRQVNTGELFF.

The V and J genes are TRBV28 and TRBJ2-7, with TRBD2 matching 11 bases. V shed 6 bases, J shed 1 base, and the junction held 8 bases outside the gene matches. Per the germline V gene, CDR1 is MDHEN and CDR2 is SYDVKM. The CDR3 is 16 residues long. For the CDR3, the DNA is TGTGCCAGCAGACTGACCGGGACTAGCGGTTCCTACGAGCAGTACTTC. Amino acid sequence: CASRLTGTSGSYEQYF.

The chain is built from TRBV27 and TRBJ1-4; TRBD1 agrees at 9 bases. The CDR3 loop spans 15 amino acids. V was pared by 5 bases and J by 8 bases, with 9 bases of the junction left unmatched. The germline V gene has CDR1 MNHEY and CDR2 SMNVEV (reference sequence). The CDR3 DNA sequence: TGTGCCAGCAGTGCGAACAGGGGGCTGAGGGAAAAACTGTTTTTT. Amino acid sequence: CASSANRGLREKLFF.

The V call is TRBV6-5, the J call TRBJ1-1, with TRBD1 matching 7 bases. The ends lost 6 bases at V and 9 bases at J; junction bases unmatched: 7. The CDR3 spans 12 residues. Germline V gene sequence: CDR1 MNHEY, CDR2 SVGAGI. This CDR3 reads CASSRGDSQAFF. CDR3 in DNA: TGTGCCAGCAGCCGAGGGGACAGCCAAGCTTTCTTT.

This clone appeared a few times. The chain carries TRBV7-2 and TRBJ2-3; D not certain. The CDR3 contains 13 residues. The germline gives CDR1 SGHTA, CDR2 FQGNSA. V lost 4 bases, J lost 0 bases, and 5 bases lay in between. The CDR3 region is CASSSYSTDTQYF. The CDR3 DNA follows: TGTGCCAGCAGCTCCTACAGCACAGATACGCAGTATTTT.

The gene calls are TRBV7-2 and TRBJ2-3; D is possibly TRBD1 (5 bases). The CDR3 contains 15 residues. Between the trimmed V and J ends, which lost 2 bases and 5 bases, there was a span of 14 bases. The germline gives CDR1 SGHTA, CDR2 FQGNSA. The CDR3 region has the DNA TGTGCCAGCAGCTTAAGGGGCCAGGCGAGAGATACGCAGTATTTT. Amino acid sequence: CASSLRGQARDTQYF.

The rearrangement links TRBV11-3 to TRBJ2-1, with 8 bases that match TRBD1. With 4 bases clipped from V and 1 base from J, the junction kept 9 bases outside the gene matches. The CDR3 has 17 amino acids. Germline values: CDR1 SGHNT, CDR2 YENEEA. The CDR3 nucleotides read TGTGCCAGCAGCTCCCAGAGGGACAGGCGTTCCTACAATGAGCAGTTCTTC. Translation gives CASSSQRDRRSYNEQFF. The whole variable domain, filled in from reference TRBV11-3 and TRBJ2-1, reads EAGVVQSPRYKIIEKKQPVAFWCNPISGHNTLYWYLQNLGQGPELLIRYENEEAVDDSQLPKDRFSAERLKGVDSTLKIQPAELGDSAVYLCASSSQRDRRSYNEQFFGPGTRLTVL.